This entry features one T cell receptor (beta chain) sequence. The V and J ends lost 7 bases and 5 bases respectively, with 17 bases between them. The CDR3 length is 15 residues. Germline assignment: CDR1 MDHEN and CDR2 SYDVKM. The source of the sample is a study of blood T cell repertoires in COVID-19. The wider study: Sites across the United States, Italy and Spain contributed samples from acute and convalescent COVID-19.

TCRdb's copy holds only in-frame clones and misses some; the assay was immunoSEQ multiplex PCR. This sample has about 430,000 clones, with approximately 92% found just once. The receptor was isolated from a young man who had recovered from COVID-19. The sequenced sample consisted of PBMCs or T cells enriched from blood (not recorded which). The rearrangement links TRBV28 to TRBJ1-4; D gene ambiguous. The CDR3 region is CASTNAGALNEKLFF. As DNA, the CDR3 is TGTGCCAGCACCAACGCGGGCGCTCTGAATGAAAAACTGTTTTTT.